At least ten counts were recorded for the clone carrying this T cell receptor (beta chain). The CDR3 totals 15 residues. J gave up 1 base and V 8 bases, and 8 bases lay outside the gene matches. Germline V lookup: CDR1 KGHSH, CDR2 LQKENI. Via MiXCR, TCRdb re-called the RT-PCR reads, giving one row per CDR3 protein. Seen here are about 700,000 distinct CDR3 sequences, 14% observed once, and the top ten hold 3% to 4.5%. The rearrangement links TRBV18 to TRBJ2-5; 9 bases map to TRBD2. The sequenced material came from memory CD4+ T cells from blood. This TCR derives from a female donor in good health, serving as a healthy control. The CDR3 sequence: CASSPPGLAQETQYF. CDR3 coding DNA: TGTGCCAGCAGCCCTCCGGGACTAGCCCAAGAGACCCAGTACTTC.